This TCR beta chain emerged from a study of molecular identifiers for immune sequencing clone quantification. Study results and caveats: Investigators reportedly could detect spiked Jurkat TCR RNA from one cell among approximately 970,000 naive cells. Molecules of identical TCR sharing a barcode could underestimate highly expanded clone sizes.

The sample holds many counts of this clonotype. What it binds is unknown. Per the germline V gene, CDR1 is MDHEN and CDR2 is SYDVKM. CDR3 length: 13 residues. V was cut by 8 bases and J by 1 base, with 9 bases left in between. Listed TCR primers and previously described methods were used for bulk TCR libraries. TCRdb redid the calling of the PCR reads with MiXCR, one entry per CDR3 protein. Altogether some 320,000 distinct CDR3 sequences are present, about 20% being singletons, with the ten largest covering more than 0.8%. The sequence derives from a human donor in good health. Some libraries in this study had Jurkat cell RNA spiked in. V gene TRBV28 combines with J gene TRBJ2-1; D may be TRBD2 (6 bases). The sequenced material came from naive CD8+ T cells from blood, with Jurkat cell RNA spiked in. Subset reported: FACS-sorted CD8+CD4-CCR7+CD45RA+ naive T cells. DNA of the CDR3: TGTGCCAGCTCGACTAGGTCCTACAATGAGCAGTTCTTC. Protein sequence: CASSTRSYNEQFF.